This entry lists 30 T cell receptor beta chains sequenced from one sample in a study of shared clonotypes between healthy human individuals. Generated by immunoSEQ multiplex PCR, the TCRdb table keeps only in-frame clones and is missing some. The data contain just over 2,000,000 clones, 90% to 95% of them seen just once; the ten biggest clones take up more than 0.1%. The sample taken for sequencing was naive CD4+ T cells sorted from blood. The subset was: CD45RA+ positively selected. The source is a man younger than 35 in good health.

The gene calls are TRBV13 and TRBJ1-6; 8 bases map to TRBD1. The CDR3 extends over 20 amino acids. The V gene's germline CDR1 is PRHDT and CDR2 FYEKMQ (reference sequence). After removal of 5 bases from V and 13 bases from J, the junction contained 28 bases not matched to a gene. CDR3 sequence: CASSPLRGRAAGGALVPLHF. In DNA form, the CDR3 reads TGTGCCAGCAGCCCCTTACGAGGGAGGGCGGCAGGGGGCGCGTTGGTCCCCCTCCACTTT.

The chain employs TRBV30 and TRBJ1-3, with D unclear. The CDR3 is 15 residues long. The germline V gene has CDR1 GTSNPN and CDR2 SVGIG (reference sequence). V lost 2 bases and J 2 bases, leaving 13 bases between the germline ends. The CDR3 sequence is CAWSFKQKPGNTIYF. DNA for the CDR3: TGTGCCTGGAGTTTCAAACAGAAACCTGGAAACACCATATATTTT. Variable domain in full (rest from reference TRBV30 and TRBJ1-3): SQTIHQWPATLVQPVGSPLSLECTVEGTSNPNLYWYRQAAGRGLQLLFYSVGIGQISSEVPQNLSASRPQDRQFILSSKKLLLSDSGFYLCAWSFKQKPGNTIYFGEGSWLTVV.

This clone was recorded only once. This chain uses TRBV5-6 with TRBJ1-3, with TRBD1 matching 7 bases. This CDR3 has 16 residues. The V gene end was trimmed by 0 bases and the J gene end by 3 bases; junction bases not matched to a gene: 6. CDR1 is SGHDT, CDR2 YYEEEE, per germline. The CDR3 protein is CASSLGSTGRGNTIYF. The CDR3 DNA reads TGTGCCAGCAGCTTGGGCTCGACAGGGCGTGGAAACACCATATATTTT.

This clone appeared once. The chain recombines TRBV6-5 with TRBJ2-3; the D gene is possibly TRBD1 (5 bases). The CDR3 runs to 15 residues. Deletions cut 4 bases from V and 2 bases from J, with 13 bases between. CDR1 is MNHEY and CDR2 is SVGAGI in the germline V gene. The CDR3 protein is CASSSWGLYTDTQYF. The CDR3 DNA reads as TGTGCCAGCAGTTCCTGGGGCCTTTACACAGATACGCAGTATTTT.

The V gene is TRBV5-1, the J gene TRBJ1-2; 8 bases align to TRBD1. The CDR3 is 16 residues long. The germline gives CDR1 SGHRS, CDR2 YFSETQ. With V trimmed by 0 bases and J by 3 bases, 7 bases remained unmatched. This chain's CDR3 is CASSLEAGGSYYGYTF. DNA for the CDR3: TGCGCCAGCAGCTTGGAGGCAGGGGGCTCATACTATGGCTACACCTTC.

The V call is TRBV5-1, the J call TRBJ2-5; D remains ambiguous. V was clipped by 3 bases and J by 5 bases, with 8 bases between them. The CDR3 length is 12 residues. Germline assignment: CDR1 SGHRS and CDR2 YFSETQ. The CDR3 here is CASSSDVETQYF. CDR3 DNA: TGCGCCAGCAGCTCCGACGTGGAGACCCAGTACTTC. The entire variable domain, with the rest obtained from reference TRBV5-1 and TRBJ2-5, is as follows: KAGVTQTPRYLIKTRGQQVTLSCSPISGHRSVSWYQQTPGQGLQFLFEYFSETQRNKGNFPGRFSGRQFSNSRSEMNVSTLELGDSALYLCASSSDVETQYFGPGTRLLVL.

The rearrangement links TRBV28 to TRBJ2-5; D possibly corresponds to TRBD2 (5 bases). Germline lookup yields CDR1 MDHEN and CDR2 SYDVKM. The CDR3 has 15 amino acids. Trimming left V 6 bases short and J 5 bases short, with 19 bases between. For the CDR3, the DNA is TGTGCCAGCAGAATCCGGGATCCTGGAAGGGAGACCCAGTACTTC. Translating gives CASRIRDPGRETQYF.

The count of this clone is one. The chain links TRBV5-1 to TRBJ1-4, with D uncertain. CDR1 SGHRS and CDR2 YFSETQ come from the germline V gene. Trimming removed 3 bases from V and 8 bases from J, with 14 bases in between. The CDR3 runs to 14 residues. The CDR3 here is CASSSGSSGEKLFF. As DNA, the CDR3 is TGCGCCAGCAGCTCGGGATCCAGTGGAGAAAAACTGTTTTTT.

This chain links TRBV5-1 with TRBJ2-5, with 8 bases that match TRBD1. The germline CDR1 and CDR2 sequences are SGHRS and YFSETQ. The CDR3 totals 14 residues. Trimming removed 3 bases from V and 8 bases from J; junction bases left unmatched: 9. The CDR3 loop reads CASSYDRTGRTQYF. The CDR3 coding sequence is TGCGCCAGCAGCTACGACAGGACAGGGAGAACCCAGTACTTC.

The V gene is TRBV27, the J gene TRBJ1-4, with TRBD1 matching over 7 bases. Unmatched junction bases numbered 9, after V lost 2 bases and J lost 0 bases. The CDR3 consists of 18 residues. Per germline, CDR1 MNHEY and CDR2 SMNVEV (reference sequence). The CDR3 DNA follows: TGTGCCAGCAGTTTAGCGACGACAGGGATAACAACTAATGAAAAACTGTTTTTT. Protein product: CASSLATTGITTNEKLFF.

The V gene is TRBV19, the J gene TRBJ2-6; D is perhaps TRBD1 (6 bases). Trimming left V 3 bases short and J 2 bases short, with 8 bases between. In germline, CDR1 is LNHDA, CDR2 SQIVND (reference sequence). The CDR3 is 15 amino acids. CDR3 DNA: TGTGCCAGTAGTATGTCAGGGGCTGGGGCCAACGTCCTGACTTTC. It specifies CASSMSGAGANVLTF. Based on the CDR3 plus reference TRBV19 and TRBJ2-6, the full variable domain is DGGITQSPKYLFRKEGQNVTLSCEQNLNHDAMYWYRQDPGQGLRLIYYSQIVNDFQKGDIAEGYSVSREKKESFPLTVTSAQKNPTAFYLCASSMSGAGANVLTFGAGSRLTVL.

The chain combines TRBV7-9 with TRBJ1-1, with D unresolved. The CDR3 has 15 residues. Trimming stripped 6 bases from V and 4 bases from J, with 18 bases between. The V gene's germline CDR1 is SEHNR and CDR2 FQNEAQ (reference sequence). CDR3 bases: TGTGCCAGCAGGATCTTCGGGCAGGCTACCACTGAAGCTTTCTTT. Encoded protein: CASRIFGQATTEAFF. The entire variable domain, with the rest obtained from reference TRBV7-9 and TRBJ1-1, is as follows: DTGVSQNPRHKITKRGQNVTFRCDPISEHNRLYWYRQTLGQGPEFLTYFQNEAQLEKSRLLSDRFSAERPKGSFSTLEIQRTEQGDSAMYLCASRIFGQATTEAFFGQGTRLTVV.

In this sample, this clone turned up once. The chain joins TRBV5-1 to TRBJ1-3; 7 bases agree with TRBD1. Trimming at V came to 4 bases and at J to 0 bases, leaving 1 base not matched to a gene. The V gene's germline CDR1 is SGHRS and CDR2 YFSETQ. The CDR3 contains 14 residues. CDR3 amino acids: CASSRTGSGNTIYF. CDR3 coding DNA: TGCGCCAGCAGCCGGACAGGCTCTGGAAACACCATATATTTT.

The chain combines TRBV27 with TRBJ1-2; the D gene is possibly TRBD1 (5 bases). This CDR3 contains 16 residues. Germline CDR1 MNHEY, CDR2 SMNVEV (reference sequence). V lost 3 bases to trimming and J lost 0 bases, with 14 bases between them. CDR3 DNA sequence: TGTGCCAGCAGTTTCCTCTCCGGGACGGCTAACTATGGCTACACCTTC. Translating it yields CASSFLSGTANYGYTF.

The CDR3 sequence is CAWGGRKDTEAFF. CDR3 bases: TGTGCCTGGGGGGGGCGGAAAGACACTGAAGCTTTCTTT. This chain links TRBV30 with TRBJ1-1, with a possible D match to TRBD1 (6 bases). Trimming cost V 5 bases and J 3 bases, with 13 bases left between them. CDR3 length: 13 residues. Germline V gives CDR1 GTSNPN, CDR2 SVGIG (reference sequence).

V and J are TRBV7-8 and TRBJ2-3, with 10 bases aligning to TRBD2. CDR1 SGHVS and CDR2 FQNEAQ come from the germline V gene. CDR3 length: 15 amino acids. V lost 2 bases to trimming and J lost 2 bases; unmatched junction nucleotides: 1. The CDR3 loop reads CASSLLAGDTDTQYF. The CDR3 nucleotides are TGTGCCAGCAGCTTACTAGCGGGGGACACAGATACGCAGTATTTT.

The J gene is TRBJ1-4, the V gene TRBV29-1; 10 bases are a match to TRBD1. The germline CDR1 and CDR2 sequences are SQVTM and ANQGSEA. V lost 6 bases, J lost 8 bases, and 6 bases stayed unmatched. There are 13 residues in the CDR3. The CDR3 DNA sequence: TGCAGCGTAGTGGGACAGGGGTTAGAAAAACTGTTTTTT. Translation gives CSVVGQGLEKLFF.

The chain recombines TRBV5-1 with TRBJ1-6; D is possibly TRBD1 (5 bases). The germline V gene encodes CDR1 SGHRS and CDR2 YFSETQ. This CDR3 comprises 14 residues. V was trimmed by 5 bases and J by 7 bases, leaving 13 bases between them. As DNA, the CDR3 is TGCGCCAGCAGGGGGGGTCAAGAGAATTCACCCCTCCACTTT. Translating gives CASRGGQENSPLHF.

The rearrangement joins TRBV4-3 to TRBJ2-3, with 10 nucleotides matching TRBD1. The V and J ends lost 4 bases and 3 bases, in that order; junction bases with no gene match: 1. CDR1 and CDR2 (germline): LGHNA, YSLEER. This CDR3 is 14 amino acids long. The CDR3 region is CASSRDRGTDTQYF. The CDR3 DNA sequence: TGCGCCAGCAGCCGGGACAGGGGAACAGATACGCAGTATTTT.

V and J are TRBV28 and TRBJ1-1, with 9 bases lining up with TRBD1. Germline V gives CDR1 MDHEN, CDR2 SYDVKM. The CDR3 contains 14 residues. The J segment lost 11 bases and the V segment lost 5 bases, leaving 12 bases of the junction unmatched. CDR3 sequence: CASSGINRGLTAFF. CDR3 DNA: TGTGCCAGCAGTGGAATCAACAGGGGGCTAACGGCTTTCTTT. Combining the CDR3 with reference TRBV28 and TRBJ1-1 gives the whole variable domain DVKVTQSSRYLVKRTGEKVFLECVQDMDHENMFWYRQDPGLGLRLIYFSYDVKMKEKGDIPEGYSVSREKKERFSLILESASTNQTSMYLCASSGINRGLTAFFGQGTRLTVV.

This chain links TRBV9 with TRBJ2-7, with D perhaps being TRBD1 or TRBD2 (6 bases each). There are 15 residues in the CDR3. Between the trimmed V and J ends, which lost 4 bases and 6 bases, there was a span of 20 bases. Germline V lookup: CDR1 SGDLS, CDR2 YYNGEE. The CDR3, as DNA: TGTGCCAGCAGCCTTGGGGGCCACGGGGGAGGCGAGCAGTACTTC. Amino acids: CASSLGGHGGGEQYF.

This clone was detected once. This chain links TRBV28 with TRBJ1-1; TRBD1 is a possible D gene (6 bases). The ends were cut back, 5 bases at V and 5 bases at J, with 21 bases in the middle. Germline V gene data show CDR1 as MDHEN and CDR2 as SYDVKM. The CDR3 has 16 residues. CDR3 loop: CASSPQQGKSRTEAFF. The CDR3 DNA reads TGTGCCAGCAGTCCGCAACAGGGAAAGTCAAGAACTGAAGCTTTCTTT.

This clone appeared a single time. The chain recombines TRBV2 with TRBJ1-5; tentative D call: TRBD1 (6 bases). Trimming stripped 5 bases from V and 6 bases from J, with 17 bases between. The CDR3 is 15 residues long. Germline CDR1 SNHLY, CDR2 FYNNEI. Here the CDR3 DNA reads TGTGCCAGCAGTCGTATTCAGGGGACGAGTCAGCCCCAGCATTTT. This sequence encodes CASSRIQGTSQPQHF.

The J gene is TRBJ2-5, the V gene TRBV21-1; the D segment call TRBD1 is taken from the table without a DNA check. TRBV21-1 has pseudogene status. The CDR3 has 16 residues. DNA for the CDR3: TGTGCCAGCAGCTTTCCGTCTCGGGACACCAAAGAGACCCAGTACTTC. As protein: CASSFPSRDTKETQYF.

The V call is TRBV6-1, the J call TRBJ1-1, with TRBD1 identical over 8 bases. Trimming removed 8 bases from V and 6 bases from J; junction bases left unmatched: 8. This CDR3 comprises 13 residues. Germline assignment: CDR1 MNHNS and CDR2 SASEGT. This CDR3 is CASPPDRAAEAFF. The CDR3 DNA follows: TGTGCCAGCCCTCCGGACAGGGCGGCTGAAGCTTTCTTT.

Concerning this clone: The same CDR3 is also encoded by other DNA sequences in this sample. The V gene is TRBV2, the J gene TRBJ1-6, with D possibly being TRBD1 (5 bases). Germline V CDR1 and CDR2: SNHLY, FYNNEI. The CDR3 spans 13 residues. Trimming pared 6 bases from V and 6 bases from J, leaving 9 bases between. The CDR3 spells CASRTDFNSPLHF. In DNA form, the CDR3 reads TGTGCCAGCAGGACAGACTTTAATTCACCCCTCCACTTT.

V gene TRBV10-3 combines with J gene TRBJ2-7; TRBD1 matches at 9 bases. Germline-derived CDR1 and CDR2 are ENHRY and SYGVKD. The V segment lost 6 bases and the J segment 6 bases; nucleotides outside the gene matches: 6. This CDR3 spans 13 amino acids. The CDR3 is CAISILQGAEQYF. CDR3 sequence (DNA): TGTGCCATCAGCATATTACAGGGGGCCGAGCAGTACTTC.

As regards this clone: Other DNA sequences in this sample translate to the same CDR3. Here the CDR3 DNA reads TGCGCCAGCAGCTTGGGCGGGATAGGGACAGATACGCAGTATTTT. Its translation: CASSLGGIGTDTQYF. V and J are TRBV5-1 and TRBJ2-3; tentatively, D is TRBD2 (6 bases). Germline lookup yields CDR1 SGHRS and CDR2 YFSETQ. V lost 0 bases and J 3 bases, leaving 11 bases between the germline ends. This CDR3 is 15 amino acids long.

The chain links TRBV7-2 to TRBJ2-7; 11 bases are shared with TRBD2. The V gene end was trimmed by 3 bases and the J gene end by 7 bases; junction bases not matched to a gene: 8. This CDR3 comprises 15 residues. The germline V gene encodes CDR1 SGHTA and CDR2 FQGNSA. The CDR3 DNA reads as TGTGCCAGCAGCTTCCTGGGACTAGCGGCCCAAGAGCAGTACTTC. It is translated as CASSFLGLAAQEQYF.

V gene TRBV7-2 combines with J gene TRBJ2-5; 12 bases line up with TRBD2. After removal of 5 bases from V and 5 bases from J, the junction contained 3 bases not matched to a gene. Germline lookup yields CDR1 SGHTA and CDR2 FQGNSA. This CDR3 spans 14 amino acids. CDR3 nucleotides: TGTGCCAGCAGCCGCGGACTAGCGGGGGAGACCCAGTACTTC. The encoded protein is CASSRGLAGETQYF.